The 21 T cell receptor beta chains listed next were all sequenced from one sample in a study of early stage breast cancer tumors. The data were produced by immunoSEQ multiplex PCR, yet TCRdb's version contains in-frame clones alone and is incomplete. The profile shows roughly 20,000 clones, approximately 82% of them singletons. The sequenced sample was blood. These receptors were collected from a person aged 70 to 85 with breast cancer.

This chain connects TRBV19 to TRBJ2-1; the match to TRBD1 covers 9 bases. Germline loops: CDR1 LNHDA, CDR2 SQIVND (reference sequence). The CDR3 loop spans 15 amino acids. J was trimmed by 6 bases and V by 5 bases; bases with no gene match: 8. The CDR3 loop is CASSVTGGLINEQFF. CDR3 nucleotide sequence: TGTGCCAGTAGTGTCACAGGGGGCCTTATCAATGAGCAGTTCTTC.

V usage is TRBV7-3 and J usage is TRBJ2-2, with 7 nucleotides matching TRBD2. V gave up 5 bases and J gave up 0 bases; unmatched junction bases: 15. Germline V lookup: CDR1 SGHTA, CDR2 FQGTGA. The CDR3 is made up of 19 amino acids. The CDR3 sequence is CASSPSGIRGVTNTGELFF. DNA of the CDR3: TGTGCCAGCAGCCCATCGGGAATACGGGGGGTTACGAACACCGGGGAGCTGTTTTTT.

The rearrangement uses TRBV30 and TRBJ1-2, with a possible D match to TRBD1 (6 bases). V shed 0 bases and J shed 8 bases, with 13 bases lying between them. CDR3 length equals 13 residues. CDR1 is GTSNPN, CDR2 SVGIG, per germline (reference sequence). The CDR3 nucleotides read TGTGCCTGGAGTGTAGGGGGGGCGGGAGGCTACACCTTC. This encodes CAWSVGGAGGYTF.

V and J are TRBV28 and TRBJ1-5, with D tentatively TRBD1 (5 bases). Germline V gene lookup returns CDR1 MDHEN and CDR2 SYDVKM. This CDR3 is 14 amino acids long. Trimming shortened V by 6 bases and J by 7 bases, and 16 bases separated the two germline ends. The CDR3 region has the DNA TGTGCCAGCAGCGGAGGGGTGCTGACACAGCCCCAGCATTTT. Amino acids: CASSGGVLTQPQHF.

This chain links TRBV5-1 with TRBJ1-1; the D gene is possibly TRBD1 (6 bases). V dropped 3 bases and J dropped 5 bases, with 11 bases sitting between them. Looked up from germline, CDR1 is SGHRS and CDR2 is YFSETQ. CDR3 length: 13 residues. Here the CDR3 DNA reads TGCGCCAGCAGCTCCGGGACAAGTACTGAAGCTTTCTTT. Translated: CASSSGTSTEAFF.

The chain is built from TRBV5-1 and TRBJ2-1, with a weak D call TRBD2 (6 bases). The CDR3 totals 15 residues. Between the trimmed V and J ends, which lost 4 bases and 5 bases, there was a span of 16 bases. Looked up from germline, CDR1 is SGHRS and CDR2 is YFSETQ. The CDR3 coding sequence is TGCGCCAGCAGCGCGGGTCCTGGCGGGGACAATGAGCAGTTCTTC. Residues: CASSAGPGGDNEQFF.

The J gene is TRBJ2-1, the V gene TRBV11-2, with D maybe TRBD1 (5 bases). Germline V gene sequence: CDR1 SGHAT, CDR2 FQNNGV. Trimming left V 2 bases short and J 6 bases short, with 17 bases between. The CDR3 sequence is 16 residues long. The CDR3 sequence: CASSLSWQGHANEQFF. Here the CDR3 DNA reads TGTGCCAGCAGCTTATCATGGCAGGGCCACGCCAATGAGCAGTTCTTC.

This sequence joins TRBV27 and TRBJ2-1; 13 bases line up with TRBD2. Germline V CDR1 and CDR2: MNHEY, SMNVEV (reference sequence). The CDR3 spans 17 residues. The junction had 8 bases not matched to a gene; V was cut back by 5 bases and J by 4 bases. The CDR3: CASSIGLAGAIYNEQFF. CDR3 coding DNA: TGTGCCAGCAGTATTGGACTAGCGGGGGCTATTTACAATGAGCAGTTCTTC.

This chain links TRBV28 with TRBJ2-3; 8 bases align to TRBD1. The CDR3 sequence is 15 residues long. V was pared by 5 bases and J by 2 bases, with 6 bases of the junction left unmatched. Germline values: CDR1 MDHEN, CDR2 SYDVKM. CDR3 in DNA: TGTGCCAGCAGTGCTCGGGACAGGTTCACAGATACGCAGTATTTT. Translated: CASSARDRFTDTQYF.

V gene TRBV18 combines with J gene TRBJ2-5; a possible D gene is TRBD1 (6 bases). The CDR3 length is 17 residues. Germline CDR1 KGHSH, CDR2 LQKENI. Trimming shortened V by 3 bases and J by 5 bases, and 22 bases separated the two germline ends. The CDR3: CASSPLGSGASGETQYF. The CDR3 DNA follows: TGTGCCAGCTCACCTCTCGGTTCAGGGGCGAGTGGGGAGACCCAGTACTTC.

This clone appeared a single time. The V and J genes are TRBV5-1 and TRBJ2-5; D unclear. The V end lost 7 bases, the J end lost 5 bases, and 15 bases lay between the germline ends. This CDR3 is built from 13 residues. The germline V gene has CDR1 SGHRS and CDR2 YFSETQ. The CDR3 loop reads CASRSPGLETQYF. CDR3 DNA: TGCGCCAGCCGCTCCCCCGGTTTGGAGACCCAGTACTTC.

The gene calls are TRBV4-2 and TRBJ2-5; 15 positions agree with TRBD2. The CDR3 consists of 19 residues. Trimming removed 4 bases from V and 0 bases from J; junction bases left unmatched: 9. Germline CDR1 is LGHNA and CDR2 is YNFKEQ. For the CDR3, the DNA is TGTGCCAGCAGCCGAGAGCCGGGACTAGCGGGGGGCTACCAAGAGACCCAGTACTTC. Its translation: CASSREPGLAGGYQETQYF.

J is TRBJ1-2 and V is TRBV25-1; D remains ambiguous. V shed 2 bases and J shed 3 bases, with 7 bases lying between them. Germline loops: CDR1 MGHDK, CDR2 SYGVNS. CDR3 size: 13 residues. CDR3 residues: CASSETLDYGYTF. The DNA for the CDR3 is TGTGCCAGCAGTGAAACTCTGGACTATGGCTACACCTTC.

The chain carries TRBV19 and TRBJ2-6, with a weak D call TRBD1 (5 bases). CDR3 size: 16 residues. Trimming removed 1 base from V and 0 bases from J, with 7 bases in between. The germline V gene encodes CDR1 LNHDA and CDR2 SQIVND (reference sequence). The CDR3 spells CASSIVQGSGANVLTF. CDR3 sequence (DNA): TGTGCCAGTAGTATAGTTCAGGGCTCTGGGGCCAACGTCCTGACTTTC. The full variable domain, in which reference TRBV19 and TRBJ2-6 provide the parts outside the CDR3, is DGGITQSPKYLFRKEGQNVTLSCEQNLNHDAMYWYRQDPGQGLRLIYYSQIVNDFQKGDIAEGYSVSREKKESFPLTVTSAQKNPTAFYLCASSIVQGSGANVLTFGAGSRLTVL.

This CDR3 is CASSLDLRVTGELFF. As DNA, the CDR3 is TGTGCCAGCAGCTTAGACCTCAGGGTAACCGGGGAGCTGTTTTTT. This chain links TRBV7-2 with TRBJ2-2, with a weak D call TRBD1 (5 bases). This CDR3 comprises 15 residues. Per germline, CDR1 SGHTA and CDR2 FQGNSA. V lost 1 base and J 5 bases, leaving 11 bases between the germline ends.

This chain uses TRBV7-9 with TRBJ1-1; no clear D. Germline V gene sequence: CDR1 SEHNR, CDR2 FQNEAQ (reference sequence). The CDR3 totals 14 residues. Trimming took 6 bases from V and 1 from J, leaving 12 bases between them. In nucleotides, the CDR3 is TGTGCCAGCAGTCTTCAGGAAGCGAACACTGAAGCTTTCTTT. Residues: CASSLQEANTEAFF.

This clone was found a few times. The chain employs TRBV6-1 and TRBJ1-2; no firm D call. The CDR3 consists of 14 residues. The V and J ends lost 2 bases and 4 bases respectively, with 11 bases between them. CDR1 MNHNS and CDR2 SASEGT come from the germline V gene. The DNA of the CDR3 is TGTGCCAGCAGTGAATCCTATGGGAGCTATGGCTACACCTTC. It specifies CASSESYGSYGYTF.

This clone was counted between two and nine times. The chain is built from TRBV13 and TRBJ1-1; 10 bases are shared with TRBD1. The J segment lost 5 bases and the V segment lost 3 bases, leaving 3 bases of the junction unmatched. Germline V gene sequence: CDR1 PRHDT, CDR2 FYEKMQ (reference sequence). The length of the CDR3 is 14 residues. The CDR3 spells CASSFDRGRTEAFF. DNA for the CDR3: TGTGCCAGCAGCTTCGACAGGGGGCGGACTGAAGCTTTCTTT.

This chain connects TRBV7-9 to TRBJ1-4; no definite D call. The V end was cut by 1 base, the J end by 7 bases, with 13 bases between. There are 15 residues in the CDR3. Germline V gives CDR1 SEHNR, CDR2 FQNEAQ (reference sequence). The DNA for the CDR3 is TGTGCCAGCAGCTTAGTCACCGGGTTCGGTGAAAAACTGTTTTTT. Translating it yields CASSLVTGFGEKLFF.

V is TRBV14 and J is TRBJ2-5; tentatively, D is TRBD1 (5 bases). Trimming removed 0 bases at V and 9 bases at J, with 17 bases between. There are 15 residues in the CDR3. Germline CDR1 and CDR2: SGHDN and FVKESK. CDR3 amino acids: CASSQETGPKRAQYF. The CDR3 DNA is TGTGCCAGCAGCCAAGAAACAGGCCCGAAAAGGGCCCAGTACTTC.

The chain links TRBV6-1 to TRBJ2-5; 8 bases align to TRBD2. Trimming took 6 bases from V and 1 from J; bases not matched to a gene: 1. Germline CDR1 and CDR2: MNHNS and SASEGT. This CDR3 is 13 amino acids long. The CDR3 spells CASRTSGQETQYF. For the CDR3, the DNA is TGTGCCAGCAGAACTAGCGGCCAAGAGACCCAGTACTTC.